This T cell receptor (beta chain) is drawn from a study of early T cells in non-severe SARS-CoV-2 infection. Turning to the study itself: The study sequenced bulk RNA from unsorted whole blood, with chains unpaired.

J lost 9 bases, V lost 0 bases, and 8 bases had no gene match. CDR3 size: 14 residues. CDR1 is DFQATT and CDR2 is SNEGSKA in the germline V gene (reference sequence). Attachment of unique molecular identifiers was made to individual cDNA molecules. One entry per CDR3 protein results from TCRdb running MiXCR on the 5' RACE reads. Counted here are fewer than 65,000 distinct CDR3 sequences, 4.5% to 7.5% occurring once; the ten biggest clones make up around 3.5%. This clonotype was seen repeatedly, ten times or more. The TCR sequence derives from an adult who was a healthcare worker with PCR-confirmed SARS-CoV-2 infection or an uninfected control (not recorded which). Here the sequenced sample was whole blood, taken at baseline. This chain joins TRBV20-1 and TRBJ2-4, with 7 nucleotides matching TRBD2. DNA for the CDR3: TGCAGTGCTAGAGATCGGGGAGGGAAGAGCATTCAGTACTTC. Residues: CSARDRGGKSIQYF.